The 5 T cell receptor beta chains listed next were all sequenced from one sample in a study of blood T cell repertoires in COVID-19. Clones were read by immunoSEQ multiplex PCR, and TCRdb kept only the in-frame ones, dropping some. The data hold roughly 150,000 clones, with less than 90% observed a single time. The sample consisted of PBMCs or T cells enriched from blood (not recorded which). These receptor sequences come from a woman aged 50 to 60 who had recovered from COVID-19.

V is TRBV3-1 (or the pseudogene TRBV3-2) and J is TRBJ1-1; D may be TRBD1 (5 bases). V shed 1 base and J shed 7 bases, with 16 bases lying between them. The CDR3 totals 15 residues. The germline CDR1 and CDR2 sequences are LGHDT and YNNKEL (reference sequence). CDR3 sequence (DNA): TGTGCCAGCAGCCAAGGGAGGGTCACAGGAGTTGAAGCTTTCTTT. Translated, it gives CASSQGRVTGVEAFF.

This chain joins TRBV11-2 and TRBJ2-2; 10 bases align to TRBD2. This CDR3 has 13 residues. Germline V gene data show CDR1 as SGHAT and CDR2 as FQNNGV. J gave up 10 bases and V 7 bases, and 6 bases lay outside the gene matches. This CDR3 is CASKSGGAEELFF. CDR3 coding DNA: TGTGCCAGCAAGAGCGGGGGGGCTGAGGAGCTGTTTTTT.

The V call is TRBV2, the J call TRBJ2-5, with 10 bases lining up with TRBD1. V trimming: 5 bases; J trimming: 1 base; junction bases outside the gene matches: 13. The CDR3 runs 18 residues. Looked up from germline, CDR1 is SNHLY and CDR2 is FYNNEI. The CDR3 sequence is CASSLFGTGVATQETQYF. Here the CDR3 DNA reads TGTGCCAGCAGTCTGTTCGGGACAGGGGTCGCTACCCAAGAGACCCAGTACTTC.

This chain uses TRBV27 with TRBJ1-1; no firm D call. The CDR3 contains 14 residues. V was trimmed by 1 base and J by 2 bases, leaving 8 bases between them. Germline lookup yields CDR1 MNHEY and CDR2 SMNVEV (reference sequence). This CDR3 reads CASSLLGGNTEAFF. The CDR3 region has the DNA TGTGCCAGCAGTTTATTAGGCGGCAACACTGAAGCTTTCTTT.

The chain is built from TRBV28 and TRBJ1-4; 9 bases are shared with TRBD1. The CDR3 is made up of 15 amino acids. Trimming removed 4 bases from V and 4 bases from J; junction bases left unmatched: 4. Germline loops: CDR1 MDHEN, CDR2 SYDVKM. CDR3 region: CASSSSDRGNEKLFF. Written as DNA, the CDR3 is TGTGCCAGCAGTTCCTCGGACAGGGGTAATGAAAAACTGTTTTTT.